This TCR beta chain comes out of a study of cytomegalovirus exposure and HLA in healthy donors. Comments on this clone: The antigen is undetermined.

Study-wide points: The authors later found HLA-associated TCR beta chains more clonally expanded than equally common others. Previously analyzed data showed that most TCR beta V segments were productive at a frequency of about 87% or about 30%. According to the study, some 160 TCR beta chains were cytomegalovirus-associated. With DRB1 most and HLA-C fewest, TCR association rates differed between HLA loci in a later analysis.

Germline CDR1 reads MNHNY; CDR2 reads SVGAGI (reference sequence). This CDR3 has 12 residues. Trimming stripped 9 bases from V and 5 bases from J, with 14 bases between. Amplification used 60 Vbeta primers and 13 Jbeta primers. Method: immunoSEQ multiplex PCR; TCRdb's copy keeps in-frame clones and lacks some. The sample includes around 250,000 clones, about nine tenths of them seen just once. This receptor was identified in a girl aged 2-15 years in good health and CMV-seronegative. This chain connects TRBV6-6 to TRBJ2-7; weak D call: TRBD2 (5 bases). The sample taken for sequencing was PBMCs. DNA for the CDR3: TGTGCCAGTTCCCCGGGATCCAACGAGCAGTACTTC. Its protein is CASSPGSNEQYF.